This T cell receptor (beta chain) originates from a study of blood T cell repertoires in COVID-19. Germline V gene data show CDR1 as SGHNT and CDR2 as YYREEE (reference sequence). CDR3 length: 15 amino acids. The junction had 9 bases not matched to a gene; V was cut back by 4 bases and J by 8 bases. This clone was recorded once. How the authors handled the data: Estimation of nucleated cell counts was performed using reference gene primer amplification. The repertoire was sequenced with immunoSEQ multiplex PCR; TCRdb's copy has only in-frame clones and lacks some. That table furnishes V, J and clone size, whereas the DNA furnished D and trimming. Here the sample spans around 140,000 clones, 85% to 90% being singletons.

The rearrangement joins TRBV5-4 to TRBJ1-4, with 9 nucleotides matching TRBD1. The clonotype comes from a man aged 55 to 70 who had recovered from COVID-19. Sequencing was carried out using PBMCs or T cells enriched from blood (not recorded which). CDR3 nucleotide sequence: TGTGCCAGCAGCCACAACAGGGGGCGCGACGAAAAACTGTTTTTT. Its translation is CASSHNRGRDEKLFF.